A single sample is the source of the 32 T cell receptor beta chains below, sequenced in a study of T cell repertoires in cytomegalovirus infection. Their target antigens are unknown. TCRdb recomputed calls from the reads with MiXCR, one row per CDR3 protein. The sample includes 650,000 to 850,000 distinct CDR3 sequences, under 35% of them seen just once. Sequences were derived from cultured CD8+ T cells from PBMCs, sampled from culture after CMV antigen stimulation. All receptors derive from a human donor in good health (CMV status not recorded). Some clones in this sample may be carry-over from other donors' samples.

This clonotype was observed at least ten times. The V and J genes are TRBV6-1 and TRBJ1-2; D remains unclear. Trimming cost V 5 bases and J 6 bases, with 10 bases left between them. The CDR3 consists of 12 residues. Germline values: CDR1 MNHNS, CDR2 SASEGT. The CDR3 DNA reads as TGTGCCAGCAGTAGCGATGGCCATGGCTACACCTTC. It yields the protein CASSSDGHGYTF.

The rearrangement uses TRBV7-8 and TRBJ2-1; D perhaps matches TRBD1 (6 bases). V was pared by 5 bases and J by 1 base, with 21 bases between. The CDR3 covers 18 residues. Germline CDR1 and CDR2: SGHVS and FQNEAQ. The CDR3 region has the DNA TGTGCCAGCAGCCCGGGACAAGTTAAAGGGTCGTCCTACAATGAGCAGTTCTTC. Protein product: CASSPGQVKGSSYNEQFF.

Concerning this clonotype: An end of the junction does not agree with germline; a read error may underlie this. This sequence joins TRBV7-6 and TRBJ1-4, with D uncertain. The CDR3 sequence is 14 residues long. Looked up from germline, CDR1 is SGHVS and CDR2 is FNYEAQ. The CDR3 sequence: CTSSLGRLNEKLFF. CDR3 DNA sequence: TGTACCAGCAGCTTGGGAAGACTAAATGAAAAACTGTTTTTT.

The rearrangement uses TRBV4-2 and TRBJ1-2, with D possibly matching TRBD1 (5 bases). With 5 bases removed from V and 2 bases from J, the gap between germline ends came to 27 bases. Looked up from germline, CDR1 is LGHNA and CDR2 is YNFKEQ. The CDR3 spans 19 residues. As DNA, the CDR3 is TGTGCCAGCAGCGGATTATTAGGGGACTCCGCAAACGAGAACTATGGCTACACCTTC. This codes for CASSGLLGDSANENYGYTF.

The genes are TRBV29-1 and TRBJ2-2; TRBD2 aligns across 7 bases. CDR1 SQVTM and CDR2 ANQGSEA come from the germline V gene. V trimming: 1 base; J trimming: 4 bases; junction bases outside the gene matches: 3. The CDR3 has 14 amino acids. CDR3 DNA sequence: TGCAGCGTTGAAGGGGGGAGGGTCACCGGGGAGCTGTTTTTT. It yields the protein CSVEGGRVTGELFF.

This clonotype was found many times. V usage is TRBV7-8 and J usage is TRBJ2-1; D is unresolved. The length of the CDR3 is 15 residues. Germline CDR1 SGHVS, CDR2 FQNEAQ. V lost 4 bases, J lost 0 bases, and 10 bases lay in between. CDR3 region: CASSSKPSSYNEQFF. The CDR3 coding sequence is TGTGCCAGCAGCTCCAAGCCCAGCTCCTACAATGAGCAGTTCTTC. Using reference TRBV7-8 and TRBJ2-1 for the parts outside the CDR3, the full variable domain is GAGVSQSPRYKVAKRGQDVALRCDPISGHVSLFWYQQALGQGPEFLTYFQNEAQLDKSGLPSDRFFAERPEGSVSTLKIQRTQQEDSAVYLCASSSKPSSYNEQFFGPGTRLTVL.

This clonotype was seen only a few times. This chain joins TRBV6-2 or TRBV6-3 and TRBJ2-5; no clear D gene. Germline loops: CDR1 MNHEY, CDR2 SVGEGT. This CDR3 comprises 12 residues. V was clipped by 2 bases and J by 3 bases, with 4 bases between them. CDR3 in amino acids: CASSYVEETQYF. The CDR3 nucleotides are TGTGCCAGCAGTTACGTGGAAGAGACCCAGTACTTC.

CDR3 sequence: CSVDGRGGYNEQFF. The CDR3 DNA reads as TGCAGCGTTGACGGCCGCGGGGGGTACAATGAGCAGTTCTTC. J is TRBJ2-1 and V is TRBV29-1; TRBD2 matches at 8 bases. Losses at the gene ends were 3 bases for V and 4 bases for J; bases not matched to a gene: 5. CDR3 length: 14 residues. Germline V gene sequence: CDR1 SQVTM, CDR2 ANQGSEA.

This clonotype was found a few times. The chain employs TRBV6-5 and TRBJ2-7, with D perhaps TRBD1 or TRBD2 (5 bases each). This CDR3 comprises 13 residues. The germline V gene encodes CDR1 MNHEY and CDR2 SVGAGI. With 5 bases removed from V and 2 bases from J, the gap between germline ends came to 10 bases. CDR3 in DNA: TGTGCCAGCAGTCCGACGGGACCCTACGAGCAGTACTTC. It codes for CASSPTGPYEQYF.

In its sample, this clonotype was seen a few times. This chain connects TRBV4-2 to TRBJ1-1; D gene ambiguous. The V end was cut by 4 bases, the J end by 1 base, with 10 bases between. Per germline, CDR1 LGHNA and CDR2 YNFKEQ. The length of the CDR3 is 14 residues. The CDR3 DNA follows: TGTGCCAGCAGCCCGGCGGCAGGGAACACTGAAGCTTTCTTT. As protein: CASSPAAGNTEAFF.

This clonotype has ten or more counts. The V call is TRBV7-2, the J call TRBJ2-3, with D maybe TRBD2 (6 bases). V dropped 1 base and J dropped 4 bases, with 12 bases sitting between them. The germline gives CDR1 SGHTA, CDR2 FQGNSA. This CDR3 is 15 amino acids long. The DNA for the CDR3 is TGTGCCAGCAGCTTAGTTGCGGGGATCGCAGATACGCAGTATTTT. Translated: CASSLVAGIADTQYF.

The rearrangement links TRBV12-5 to TRBJ2-1; D assignment may be TRBD1 or TRBD2 (5 bases each). This CDR3 is built from 14 residues. V was trimmed by 0 bases and J by 3 bases, leaving 6 bases between them. Germline CDR1 LGHNT, CDR2 FRNRAP. CDR3 region: CASGLVGDYNEQFF. The CDR3 DNA reads as TGTGCTAGTGGTTTGGTGGGGGACTACAATGAGCAGTTCTTC.

The chain employs TRBV7-4 and TRBJ2-3; 10 bases are a match to TRBD1. This CDR3 has 16 residues. Germline values: CDR1 SGHVT, CDR2 SQSDAQ. CDR3 sequence (DNA): TGTGTTGGACGGGACAGGGGCACCCCTAGCACAGATACGCAGTATTTT. This codes for CVGRDRGTPSTDTQYF.

This clonotype came up a few times. The chain links TRBV25-1 to TRBJ2-7; D unclear. V lost 4 bases to trimming and J lost 0 bases, with 7 bases between them. Germline V gives CDR1 MGHDK, CDR2 SYGVNS. CDR3 size: 13 residues. CDR3 nucleotide sequence: TGTGCCAGCAGTGGGTGGGACTCCTACGAGCAGTACGTC. Amino acid sequence: CASSGWDSYEQYV.

The V and J genes are TRBV19 and TRBJ1-5, with 10 bases lining up with TRBD1. Germline V gene data show CDR1 as LNHDA and CDR2 as SQIVND (reference sequence). There are 15 residues in the CDR3. V was pared by 7 bases and J by 3 bases, with 6 bases of the junction left unmatched. DNA for the CDR3: TGTGCCAGTACGGGACAGGGGTTCGACAATCAGCCCCAGCATTTT. Translating gives CASTGQGFDNQPQHF.

This clonotype has only a few counts. The V and J genes are TRBV27 and TRBJ1-2; TRBD1 agrees at 10 bases. Trimming removed 5 bases from V and 0 bases from J; junction bases left unmatched: 12. The CDR3 length is 18 residues. CDR1 is MNHEY, CDR2 SMNVEV, per germline (reference sequence). The CDR3 loop reads CASSKTGGFPQANYGYTF. The DNA for the CDR3 is TGTGCCAGCAGTAAGACAGGGGGCTTTCCTCAAGCTAACTATGGCTACACCTTC.

The chain combines TRBV5-4 with TRBJ1-6; no clear D gene. V was cut by 0 bases and J by 0 bases, with 13 bases left in between. Germline CDR1 SGHNT, CDR2 YYREEE (reference sequence). This CDR3 contains 18 residues. The CDR3 protein is CASSLDARVSSYNSPLHF. CDR3 coding DNA: TGTGCCAGCAGCTTGGATGCCCGAGTAAGCTCCTATAATTCACCCCTCCACTTT. Based on the CDR3 plus reference TRBV5-4 and TRBJ1-6, the full variable domain is ETGVTQSPTHLIKTRGQQVTLRCSSQSGHNTVSWYQQALGQGPQFIFQYYREEENGRGNFPPRFSGLQFPNYSSELNVNALELDDSALYLCASSLDARVSSYNSPLHFGNGTRLTVT.

A few counts support this clonotype. The rearrangement joins TRBV7-9 to TRBJ2-5, with 10 bases fitting TRBD1. CDR3 length: 15 amino acids. Germline CDR1 and CDR2: SEHNR and FQNEAQ (reference sequence). Trimming at V came to 5 bases and at J to 4 bases, leaving 7 bases not matched to a gene. For the CDR3, the DNA is TGTGCCAGCAGCCCCCGGACAGGGGGAGTAGAGACCCAGTACTTC. It specifies CASSPRTGGVETQYF.

The chain links TRBV15 to TRBJ2-2; 7 bases are a match to TRBD1. The CDR3 loop spans 13 amino acids. Trimming cost V 6 bases and J 7 bases; bases outside gene matches: 5. Germline V gene data show CDR1 as LNHNV and CDR2 as YYDKDF (reference sequence). CDR3 residues: CATSQQGSGELFF. CDR3 nucleotide sequence: TGTGCCACCAGTCAACAGGGGAGCGGGGAGCTGTTTTTT.

This clonotype was picked up a small number of times. This chain joins TRBV5-4 and TRBJ2-4, with 9 bases aligning to TRBD1. CDR1 and CDR2 (germline): SGHNT, YYREEE (reference sequence). Trimming cost V 4 bases and J 8 bases; bases outside gene matches: 4. The CDR3 is 13 residues long. CDR3 in amino acids: CASSDRGEDIQYF. The DNA of the CDR3 is TGTGCCAGCAGCGACAGGGGGGAGGACATTCAGTACTTC.

This clonotype has at least ten counts. The CDR3 spells CASSGRHEQYF. The CDR3 DNA is TGTGCCAGCAGCGGGAGACACGAGCAGTACTTC. The chain uses TRBV5-6 and TRBJ2-7, with D maybe TRBD2 (5 bases). This CDR3 is built from 11 residues. Deletions cut 4 bases from V and 5 bases from J, with 7 bases between. The germline CDR1 and CDR2 sequences are SGHDT and YYEEEE.

The rearrangement links TRBV2 to TRBJ2-6; possible D gene TRBD1, 6 bases. V lost 8 bases and J 4 bases, leaving 12 bases between the germline ends. The CDR3 is 14 residues long. Germline V gene sequence: CDR1 SNHLY, CDR2 FYNNEI. CDR3 DNA sequence: TGTGCCAGCCTTACAGGGTCCGGGGCCAACGTCCTGACTTTC. Translating it yields CASLTGSGANVLTF.

This rearrangement joins TRBV7-4 to TRBJ1-5; 9 bases are shared with TRBD1. The germline gives CDR1 SGHVT, CDR2 SQSDAQ. The CDR3 contains 15 residues. With V trimmed by 3 bases and J by 5 bases, 5 bases remained unmatched. The CDR3 bases are TGTGCCAGCAGCTTGACAGGGGGTAGGGATCAGCCCCAGCATTTT. Amino acids: CASSLTGGRDQPQHF.

In nucleotides, the CDR3 is TGTGCCAGCAGTCAGGACGGCCTAAGAGGCAATCAGCCCCAGCATTTT. Translating gives CASSQDGLRGNQPQHF. The rearrangement uses TRBV6-2 or TRBV6-3 and TRBJ1-5; D uncertain. From germline, CDR1 is MNHEY and CDR2 SVGEGT. The CDR3 loop spans 16 amino acids. V was shortened by 5 bases and J by 2 bases, with 16 bases between the two germline ends.

This clonotype was found a few times. The chain is built from TRBV10-3 and TRBJ2-1, with 12 bases matching TRBD2. V dropped 3 bases and J dropped 7; count of bases not matched to a gene: 10. This CDR3 contains 17 residues. Germline V gives CDR1 ENHRY, CDR2 SYGVKD. Written as DNA, the CDR3 is TGTGCCATCAGTGATCCAAGACTAGCGGGGGACCGGAATGAGCAGTTCTTC. This translates into CAISDPRLAGDRNEQFF.

The gene calls are TRBV6-2 or TRBV6-3 and TRBJ2-1; D is unclear. V lost 5 bases and J 12 bases, leaving 14 bases between the germline ends. From germline, CDR1 is MNHEY and CDR2 SVGEGT. The CDR3 totals 12 residues. CDR3 DNA sequence: TGTGCCAGCAGTAGTACACGCGTAGGGCAGTTCTTC. This sequence encodes CASSSTRVGQFF.

This clonotype was observed a few times. The chain combines TRBV18 with TRBJ1-1; TRBD1 matches at 7 bases. After removal of 8 bases from V and 4 bases from J, the junction contained 13 bases not matched to a gene. This CDR3 has 15 residues. CDR1 and CDR2 (germline): KGHSH, LQKENI. CDR3 amino acids: CASTGGGGPGTEAFF. In DNA form, the CDR3 reads TGTGCCAGCACCGGAGGGGGCGGTCCGGGCACTGAAGCTTTCTTT. Full variable domain (rest looked up from reference TRBV18 and TRBJ1-1): NAGVMQNPRHLVRRRGQEARLRCSPMKGHSHVYWYRQLPEEGLKFMVYLQKENIIDESGMPKERFSAEFPKEGPSILRIQQVVRGDSAAYFCASTGGGGPGTEAFFGQGTRLTVV.

The table lists this clonotype with a few counts. The genes are TRBV20-1 and TRBJ2-1; the match to TRBD2 covers 11 bases. This CDR3 has 16 residues. Germline V gives CDR1 DFQATT, CDR2 SNEGSKA (reference sequence). The trim removed 8 bases at V and 1 base at J, leaving 10 bases unmatched. This CDR3 is CSRSGGGRGSYNEQFF. The CDR3 DNA reads TGCAGTCGTAGCGGGGGGGGCCGCGGGTCCTACAATGAGCAGTTCTTC.

This clonotype showed up many times. V and J are TRBV7-6 and TRBJ2-7, with 9 bases identical to TRBD1. CDR1 and CDR2 from the germline V gene are SGHVS and FNYEAQ. Unmatched junction bases numbered 6, after V lost 5 bases and J lost 1 base. The CDR3 runs to 15 residues. The CDR3 DNA reads as TGTGCCAGCAGCAGGGGACAGGGATTTTCCTACGAGCAGTACGTC. Its translation is CASSRGQGFSYEQYV.

Many counts were recorded for this clonotype. This sequence joins TRBV7-2 and TRBJ2-5; D not resolved. Germline V lookup: CDR1 SGHTA, CDR2 FQGNSA. This CDR3 has 13 amino acids. The ends were cut back, 4 bases at V and 4 bases at J, with 10 bases in the middle. CDR3 region: CASSWPAAETQYF. The CDR3 nucleotides read TGTGCCAGCAGCTGGCCCGCGGCAGAGACCCAGTACTTC.

The chain combines TRBV12-3 or TRBV12-4 with TRBJ1-3; D remains ambiguous. The CDR3 is made up of 17 amino acids. Between the trimmed V and J ends, which lost 6 bases and 0 bases, there was a span of 18 bases. This CDR3 is CASSQASGLSSGNTIYF. CDR3 nucleotide sequence: TGTGCCAGCAGCCAAGCTAGTGGACTCTCCTCTGGAAACACCATATATTTT.

CDR3 protein: CASSQGSGEAFF. The CDR3 coding sequence is TGCGCCAGCAGCCAAGGTTCAGGGGAAGCTTTCTTT. V is TRBV4-1 and J is TRBJ1-1; weak D call: TRBD1 (5 bases). From germline, CDR1 is MGHRA and CDR2 YSYEKL. The CDR3 totals 12 residues. Trimming pared 1 base from V and 8 bases from J, leaving 8 bases between.